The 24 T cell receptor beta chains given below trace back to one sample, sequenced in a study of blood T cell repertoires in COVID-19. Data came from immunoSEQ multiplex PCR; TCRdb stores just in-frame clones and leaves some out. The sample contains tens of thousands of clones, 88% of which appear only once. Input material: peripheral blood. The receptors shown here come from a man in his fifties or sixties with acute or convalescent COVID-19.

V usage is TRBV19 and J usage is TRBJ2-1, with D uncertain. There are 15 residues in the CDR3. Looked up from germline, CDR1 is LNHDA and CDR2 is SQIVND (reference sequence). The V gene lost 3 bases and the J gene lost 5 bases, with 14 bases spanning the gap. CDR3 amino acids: CASSIRVTLDNEQFF. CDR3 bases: TGTGCCAGTAGTATCCGGGTAACTTTGGACAATGAGCAGTTCTTC.

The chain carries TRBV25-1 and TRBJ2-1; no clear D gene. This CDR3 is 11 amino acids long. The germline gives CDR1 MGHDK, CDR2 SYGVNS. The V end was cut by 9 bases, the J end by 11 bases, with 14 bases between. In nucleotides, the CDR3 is TGTGCCAGTGGAATCGGTAGCCAGCAGTTCTTC. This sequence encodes CASGIGSQQFF.

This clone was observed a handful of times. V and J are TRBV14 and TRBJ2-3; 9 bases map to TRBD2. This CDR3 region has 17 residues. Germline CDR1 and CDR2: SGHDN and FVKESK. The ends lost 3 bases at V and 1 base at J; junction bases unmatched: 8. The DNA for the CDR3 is TGTGCCAGCAGCCAGACAATACTAGCGGGTGGCACAGATACGCAGTATTTT. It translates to CASSQTILAGGTDTQYF.

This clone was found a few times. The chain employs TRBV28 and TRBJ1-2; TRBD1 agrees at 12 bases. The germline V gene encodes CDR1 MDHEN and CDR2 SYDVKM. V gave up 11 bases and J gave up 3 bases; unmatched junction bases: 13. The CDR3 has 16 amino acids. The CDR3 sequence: CACRDRGPRADYGYTF. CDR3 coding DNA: TGTGCCTGTCGGGACAGGGGGCCCCGGGCTGACTATGGCTACACCTTC.

The CDR3 is CASSSEGHTGNTIYF. DNA for the CDR3: TGTGCCAGCAGCTCTGAAGGACATACGGGAAACACCATATATTTT. V is TRBV7-2 and J is TRBJ1-3, with D perhaps matching TRBD1 (5 bases). The germline gives CDR1 SGHTA, CDR2 FQGNSA. This CDR3 comprises 15 residues. Trimming pared 4 bases from V and 4 bases from J, leaving 14 bases between.

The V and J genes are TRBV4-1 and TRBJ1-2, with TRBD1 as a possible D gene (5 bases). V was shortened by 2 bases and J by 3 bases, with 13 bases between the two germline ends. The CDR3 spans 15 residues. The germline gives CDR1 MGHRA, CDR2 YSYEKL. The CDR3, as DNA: TGCGCCAGCAGCCAACCATTAACGGGGGACTATGGCTACACCTTC. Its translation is CASSQPLTGDYGYTF.

The chain's CDR3 is CASTKVGENREYTF. Written as DNA, the CDR3 is TGTGCCAGCACTAAGGTTGGTGAAAACAGGGAGTACACCTTC. This chain connects TRBV6-5 to TRBJ1-2; D may be TRBD1 (6 bases). CDR3 length equals 14 residues. The V gene's germline CDR1 is MNHEY and CDR2 SVGAGI. V dropped 7 bases and J dropped 11 bases, with 23 bases sitting between them.

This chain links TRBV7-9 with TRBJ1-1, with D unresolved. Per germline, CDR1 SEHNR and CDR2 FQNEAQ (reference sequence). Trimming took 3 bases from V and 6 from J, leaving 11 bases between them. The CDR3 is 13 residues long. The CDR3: CASSFTQAPEAFF. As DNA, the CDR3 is TGTGCCAGCAGCTTTACGCAGGCCCCTGAAGCTTTCTTT.

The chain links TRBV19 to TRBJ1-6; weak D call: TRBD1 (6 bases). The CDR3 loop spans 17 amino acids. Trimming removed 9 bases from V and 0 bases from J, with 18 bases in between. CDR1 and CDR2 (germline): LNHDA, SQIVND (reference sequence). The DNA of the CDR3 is TGTGCCAGCCAACTCACCACAGGGAGCTCCTATAATTCACCCCTCCACTTT. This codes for CASQLTTGSSYNSPLHF.

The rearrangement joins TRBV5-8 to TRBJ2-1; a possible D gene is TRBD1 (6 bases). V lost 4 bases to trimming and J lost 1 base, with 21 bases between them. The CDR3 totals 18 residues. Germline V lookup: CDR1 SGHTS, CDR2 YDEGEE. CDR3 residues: CASSLRKMDSLSYNEQFF. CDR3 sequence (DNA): TGTGCCAGCAGCCTCCGGAAGATGGACAGTTTATCCTACAATGAGCAGTTCTTC.

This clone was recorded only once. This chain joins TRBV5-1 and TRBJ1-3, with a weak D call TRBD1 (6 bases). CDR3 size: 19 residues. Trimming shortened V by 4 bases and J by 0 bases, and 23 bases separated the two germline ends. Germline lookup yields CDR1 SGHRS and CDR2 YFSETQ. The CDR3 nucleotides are TGCGCCAGCAGCCCCTTTGGCACTTCAGGGGTGAACTCTGGAAACACCATATATTTT. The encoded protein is CASSPFGTSGVNSGNTIYF.

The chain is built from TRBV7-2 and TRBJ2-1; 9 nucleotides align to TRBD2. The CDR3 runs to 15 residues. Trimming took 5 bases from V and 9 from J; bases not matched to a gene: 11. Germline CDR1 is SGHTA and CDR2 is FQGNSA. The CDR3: CASSLTGTSYSEQFF. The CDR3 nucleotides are TGTGCCAGCAGCCTAACCGGGACTAGCTATTCTGAGCAGTTCTTC.

The CDR3 protein is CAVGGGIEDGYTF. DNA for the CDR3: TGTGCCGTCGGGGGGGGGATTGAGGATGGCTACACCTTC. The chain carries TRBV19 and TRBJ1-2; D is perhaps TRBD1 (5 bases). Trimming cost V 11 bases and J 6 bases, with 19 bases left between them. The V gene's germline CDR1 is LNHDA and CDR2 SQIVND (reference sequence). The CDR3 loop spans 13 amino acids. Full variable domain (outside the CDR3, taken from reference TRBV19 and TRBJ1-2): DGGITQSPKYLFRKEGQNVTLSCEQNLNHDAMYWYRQDPGQGLRLIYYSQIVNDFQKGDIAEGYSVSREKKESFPLTVTSAQKNPTAFYLCAVGGGIEDGYTFGSGTRLTVV.

CDR3 loop: CASSGSAYNEQFF. CDR3 nucleotides: TGTGCCAGCAGCGGGAGTGCCTACAATGAGCAGTTCTTC. The chain is built from TRBV19 and TRBJ2-1, with 8 bases fitting TRBD2. Germline V gives CDR1 LNHDA, CDR2 SQIVND (reference sequence). This CDR3 is built from 13 residues. Trimming at V came to 9 bases and at J to 2 bases, leaving 3 bases not matched to a gene.

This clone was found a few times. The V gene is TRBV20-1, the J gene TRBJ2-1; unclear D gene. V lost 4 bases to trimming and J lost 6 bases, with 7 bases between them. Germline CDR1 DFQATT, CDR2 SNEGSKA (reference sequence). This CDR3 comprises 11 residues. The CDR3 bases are TGCAGTGCTATGAGTTTCAATGAGCAGTTCTTC. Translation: CSAMSFNEQFF.

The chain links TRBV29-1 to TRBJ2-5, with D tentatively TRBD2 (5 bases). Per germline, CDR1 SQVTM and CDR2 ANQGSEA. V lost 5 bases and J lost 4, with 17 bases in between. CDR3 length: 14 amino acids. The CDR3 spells CSVQRAAVLETQYF. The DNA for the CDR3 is TGCAGCGTTCAACGAGCGGCGGTATTAGAGACCCAGTACTTC.

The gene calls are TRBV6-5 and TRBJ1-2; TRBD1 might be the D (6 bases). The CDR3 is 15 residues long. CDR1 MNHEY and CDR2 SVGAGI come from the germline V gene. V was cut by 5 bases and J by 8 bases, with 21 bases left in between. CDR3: CASSSHTGTPGGYTF. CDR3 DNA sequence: TGTGCCAGCAGTAGTCACACCGGGACACCGGGAGGCTACACCTTC.

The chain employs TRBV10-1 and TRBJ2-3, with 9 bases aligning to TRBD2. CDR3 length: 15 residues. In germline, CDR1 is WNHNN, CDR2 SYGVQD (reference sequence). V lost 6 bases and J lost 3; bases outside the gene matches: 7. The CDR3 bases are TGCGCCAGCAGAATGGGGACTAGCAAGACAGATACGCAGTATTTT. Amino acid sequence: CASRMGTSKTDTQYF.

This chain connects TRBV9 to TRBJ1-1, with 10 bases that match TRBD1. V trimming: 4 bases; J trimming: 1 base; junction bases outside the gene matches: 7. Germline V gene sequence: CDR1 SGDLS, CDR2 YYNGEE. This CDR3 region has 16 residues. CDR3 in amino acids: CASSPMDRGWNTEAFF. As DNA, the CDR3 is TGTGCCAGCAGCCCGATGGACAGGGGGTGGAACACTGAAGCTTTCTTT.

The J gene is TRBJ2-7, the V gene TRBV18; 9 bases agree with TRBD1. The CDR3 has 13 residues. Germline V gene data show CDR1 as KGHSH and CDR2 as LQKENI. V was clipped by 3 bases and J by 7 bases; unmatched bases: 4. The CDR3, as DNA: TGTGCCAGCTCACCGGGACAGGGCGGTGAGCAGTACTTC. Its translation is CASSPGQGGEQYF.

The CDR3 nucleotides are TGCGCCAGCAGCCGCCTTCTAGCGGGGGGGCTGGATAGGGAGCTGTTTTTT. Encoded protein: CASSRLLAGGLDRELFF. The chain employs TRBV4-1 and TRBJ2-2; 12 positions match TRBD2. The trim removed 4 bases at V and 9 bases at J, leaving 12 bases unmatched. Germline V gene sequence: CDR1 MGHRA, CDR2 YSYEKL. The CDR3 is made up of 17 amino acids.

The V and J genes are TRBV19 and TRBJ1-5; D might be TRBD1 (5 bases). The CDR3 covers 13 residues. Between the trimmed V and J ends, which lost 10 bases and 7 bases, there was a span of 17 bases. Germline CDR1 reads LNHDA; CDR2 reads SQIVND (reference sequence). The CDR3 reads CATLGRGGQPQHF. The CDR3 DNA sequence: TGTGCCACACTCGGGAGGGGTGGACAGCCCCAGCATTTT.

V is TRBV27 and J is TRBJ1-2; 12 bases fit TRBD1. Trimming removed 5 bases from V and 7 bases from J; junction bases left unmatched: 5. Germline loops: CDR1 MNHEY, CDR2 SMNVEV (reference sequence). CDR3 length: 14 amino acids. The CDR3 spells CASSPWGQGAGYTF. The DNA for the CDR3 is TGTGCCAGCAGTCCCTGGGGACAGGGGGCTGGCTACACCTTC.

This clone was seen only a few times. CDR3 nucleotides: TGTGCCACCAGTTCCGGGACAGACCCCTACGAGCAGTACTTC. Amino acid sequence: CATSSGTDPYEQYF. The rearrangement uses TRBV24-1 and TRBJ2-7, with TRBD1 identical over 7 bases. V lost 6 bases to trimming and J lost 2 bases; unmatched junction nucleotides: 6. The V gene's germline CDR1 is KGHDR and CDR2 SFDVKD. The CDR3 is made up of 14 amino acids.